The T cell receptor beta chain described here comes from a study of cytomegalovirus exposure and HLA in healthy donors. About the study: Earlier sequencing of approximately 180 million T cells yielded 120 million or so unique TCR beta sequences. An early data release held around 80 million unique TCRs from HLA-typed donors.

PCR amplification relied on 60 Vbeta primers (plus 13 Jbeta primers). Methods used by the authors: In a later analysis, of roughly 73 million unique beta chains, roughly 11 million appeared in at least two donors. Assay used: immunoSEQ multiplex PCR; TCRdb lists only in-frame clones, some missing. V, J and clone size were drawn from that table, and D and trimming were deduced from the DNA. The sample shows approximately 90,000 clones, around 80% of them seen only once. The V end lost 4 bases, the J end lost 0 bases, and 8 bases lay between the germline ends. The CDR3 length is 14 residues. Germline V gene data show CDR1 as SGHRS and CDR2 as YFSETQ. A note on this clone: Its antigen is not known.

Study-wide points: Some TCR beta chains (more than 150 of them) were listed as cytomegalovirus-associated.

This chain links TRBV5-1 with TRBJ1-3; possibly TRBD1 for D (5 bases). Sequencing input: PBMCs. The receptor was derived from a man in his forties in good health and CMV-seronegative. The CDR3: CASSLQGSGNTIYF. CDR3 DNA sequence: TGCGCCAGCAGCCTCCAGGGCTCTGGAAACACCATATATTTT.